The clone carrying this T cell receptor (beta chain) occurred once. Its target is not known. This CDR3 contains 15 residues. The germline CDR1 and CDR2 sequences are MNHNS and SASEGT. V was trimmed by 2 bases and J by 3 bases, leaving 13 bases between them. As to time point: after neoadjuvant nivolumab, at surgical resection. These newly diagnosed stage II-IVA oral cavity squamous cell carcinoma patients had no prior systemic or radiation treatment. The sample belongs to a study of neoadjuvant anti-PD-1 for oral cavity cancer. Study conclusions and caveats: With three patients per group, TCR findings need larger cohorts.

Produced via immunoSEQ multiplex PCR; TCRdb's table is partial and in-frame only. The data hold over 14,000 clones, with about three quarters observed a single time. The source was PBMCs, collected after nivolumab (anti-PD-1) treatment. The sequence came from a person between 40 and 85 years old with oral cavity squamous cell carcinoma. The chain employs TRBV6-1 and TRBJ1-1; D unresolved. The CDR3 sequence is CASSERVGMHTEAFF. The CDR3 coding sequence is TGTGCCAGCAGTGAAAGAGTCGGCATGCACACTGAAGCTTTCTTT.